The 26 T cell receptor beta chains in this list originate from one sample, sequenced in a study of CD8 T cells in Susac syndrome. cDNA came from about 0.5 to 1 ug RNA primed by random hexamers. TCRdb fed the immunoSEQ multiplex PCR reads into MiXCR, producing one record per CDR3 protein. The top ten hold around 0.13% of the sample, which has under 200,000 distinct CDR3 sequences, roughly 95% seen once. The sequencing input was CD4+ T cells from PBMCs. These receptors were collected from a human donor with Susac syndrome.

As regards this clonotype: A junction end diverges from the germline sequence, so it may reflect a read error. The chain is built from TRBV7-7 and TRBJ2-1, with 8 positions matching TRBD2. The CDR3 sequence is 14 residues long. Germline V lookup: CDR1 SSHAT, CDR2 FNYEAQ (reference sequence). The CDR3 DNA follows: TGTGCTAGCAGCACAGGACTAGCTCCCAATGAGCAGTTCTTC. The encoded protein is CASSTGLAPNEQFF.

The chain recombines TRBV29-1 with TRBJ1-2; tentative D call: TRBD1 (5 bases). From germline, CDR1 is SQVTM and CDR2 ANQGSEA. V lost 6 bases, J lost 7 bases, and 21 bases lay in between. The CDR3 is 14 residues long. The chain's CDR3 is CSVLGDTTRGGYTF. The DNA of the CDR3 is TGCAGCGTGTTGGGTGACACAACGAGGGGTGGCTACACCTTC.

The chain couples TRBV12-3 or TRBV12-4 to TRBJ2-5; no reliable D call. The CDR3 has 15 residues. Trimming stripped 3 bases from V and 0 bases from J, with 11 bases between. CDR3 residues: CASSFGRLYQETQYF. The DNA for the CDR3 is TGTGCCAGCAGTTTTGGCAGACTGTACCAAGAGACCCAGTACTTC.

The V call is TRBV28, the J call TRBJ2-5, with D uncertain. This CDR3 has 15 amino acids. Trimming took off 4 bases at V and 5 bases at J, with 17 bases between the two ends. Germline CDR1 MDHEN, CDR2 SYDVKM. CDR3 sequence: CASSSGQISAETQYF. CDR3 nucleotide sequence: TGTGCCAGCAGTTCCGGCCAGATTTCCGCGGAGACCCAGTACTTC.

The chain employs TRBV20-1 and TRBJ2-2; D is undetermined. CDR3 length equals 13 residues. V lost 5 bases, J lost 0 bases, and 7 bases lay in between. Germline V lookup: CDR1 DFQATT, CDR2 SNEGSKA (reference sequence). This chain's CDR3 is CSAPSANTGELFF. The CDR3 DNA reads TGCAGTGCTCCGAGCGCGAACACCGGGGAGCTGTTTTTT.

V and J are TRBV29-1 and TRBJ1-2; D is ambiguous. This CDR3 is 13 amino acids long. V shed 3 bases and J shed 4 bases, with 12 bases lying between them. CDR1 is SQVTM, CDR2 ANQGSEA, per germline. Written as DNA, the CDR3 is TGCAGCGTTGACCTTCCAGGACTCTATGGCTACACCTTC. This sequence encodes CSVDLPGLYGYTF.

The table lists this clonotype with a count of one. The chain has TRBV7-2 and TRBJ2-5, with 9 positions matching TRBD2. Trimming cost V 5 bases and J 5 bases; bases outside gene matches: 9. Germline CDR1 SGHTA, CDR2 FQGNSA. This CDR3 region has 15 residues. CDR3 amino acids: CASSPIAGAGETQYF. The CDR3 nucleotides read TGTGCCAGCAGCCCAATAGCGGGGGCCGGGGAGACCCAGTACTTC.

On this clonotype: An end of the junction differs from the germline gene, which may be a read error. V usage is TRBV7-7 and J usage is TRBJ2-2; a weak D match, TRBD1 (5 bases). Germline V gene lookup returns CDR1 SSHAT and CDR2 FNYEAQ (reference sequence). CDR3 size: 12 residues. CDR3 nucleotides: TGTGCTAGCAGCTTAGGGGACGGGGAGCTGTTTTTT. Amino acids: CASSLGDGELFF.

The chain joins TRBV7-9 to TRBJ1-1; TRBD1 aligns across 9 bases. The V gene's germline CDR1 is SEHNR and CDR2 FQNEAQ (reference sequence). V trimming: 11 bases; J trimming: 2 bases; junction bases outside the gene matches: 3. The CDR3 contains 12 residues. CDR3 residues: CALDRGNTEAFF. As DNA, the CDR3 is TGTGCCTTGGACAGGGGCAACACTGAAGCTTTCTTT.

The rearrangement joins TRBV28 to TRBJ2-1; no reliable D call. The CDR3 spans 13 residues. V was pared by 2 bases and J by 6 bases, with 8 bases between. Per the germline V gene, CDR1 is MDHEN and CDR2 is SYDVKM. The CDR3 here is CASSLVSPNEQFF. CDR3 bases: TGTGCCAGCAGTTTAGTGAGTCCCAATGAGCAGTTCTTC.

The chain couples TRBV28 to TRBJ1-2; TRBD1 is a possible D gene (6 bases). Germline V gene data show CDR1 as MDHEN and CDR2 as SYDVKM. The V end lost 5 bases, the J end lost 0 bases, and 13 bases lay between the germline ends. The CDR3 consists of 15 residues. CDR3 sequence reads: CASSTGTPTNYGYTF. CDR3 coding DNA: TGTGCCAGCAGTACAGGGACACCCACTAACTATGGCTACACCTTC.

The chain carries TRBV6-1 and TRBJ1-1; D gene uncertain. The germline V gene encodes CDR1 MNHNS and CDR2 SASEGT. V dropped 4 bases and J dropped 4 bases, with 7 bases sitting between them. This CDR3 is 12 amino acids long. This CDR3 is CASSVSFTEAFF. CDR3 in DNA: TGTGCCAGCAGTGTAAGCTTCACTGAAGCTTTCTTT.

This chain uses TRBV28 with TRBJ2-7, with TRBD2 as a possible D gene (5 bases). Germline CDR1 is MDHEN and CDR2 is SYDVKM. The V gene lost 6 bases and the J gene lost 7 bases, with 25 bases spanning the gap. The CDR3 is made up of 16 amino acids. CDR3 DNA: TGTGCCAGCAGCCTGGAAGGACCCATCAGATCGGGGGAGCAGTACTTC. It yields the protein CASSLEGPIRSGEQYF.

This clonotype is a singleton in its sample. In DNA, the CDR3 is TGTGCCTGGAATAGACAGGGAGGTAATCAGCCCCAGCATTTT. Translated, it gives CAWNRQGGNQPQHF. The chain couples TRBV30 to TRBJ1-5; TRBD1 matches 7 bases. Germline V lookup: CDR1 GTSNPN, CDR2 SVGIG (reference sequence). The V and J ends lost 4 bases and 4 bases, in that order; junction bases with no gene match: 7. The CDR3 covers 14 residues. The complete variable domain, with remaining parts taken from reference TRBV30 and TRBJ1-5, reads SQTIHQWPATLVQPVGSPLSLECTVEGTSNPNLYWYRQAAGRGLQLLFYSVGIGQISSEVPQNLSASRPQDRQFILSSKKLLLSDSGFYLCAWNRQGGNQPQHFGDGTRLSIL.

V usage is TRBV29-1 and J usage is TRBJ2-2; no definite D call. This CDR3 has 14 amino acids. Trimming removed 6 bases from V and 0 bases from J, with 11 bases in between. The germline gives CDR1 SQVTM, CDR2 ANQGSEA. This CDR3 reads CSVGTKANTGELFF. For the CDR3, the DNA is TGCAGCGTGGGCACGAAAGCGAACACCGGGGAGCTGTTTTTT.

The chain is built from TRBV6-2 or TRBV6-3 and TRBJ1-5; perhaps TRBD1 as D (6 bases). CDR3 length equals 14 residues. V was clipped by 5 bases and J by 6 bases, with 14 bases between them. The V gene's germline CDR1 is MNHEY and CDR2 SVGEGT. CDR3 residues: CASSKPGEGQPQHF. The CDR3 coding sequence is TGTGCCAGCAGTAAACCAGGGGAAGGTCAGCCCCAGCATTTT.

This clonotype has a single count. CDR3 loop: CAWSLTRDRGHEQYF. The CDR3 bases are TGTGCCTGGAGCCTAACTCGAGACAGGGGCCACGAGCAGTACTTC. J is TRBJ2-7 and V is TRBV30; 8 bases are a match to TRBD1. V dropped 3 bases and J dropped 5; count of bases not matched to a gene: 12. The CDR3 is made up of 15 amino acids. Per germline, CDR1 GTSNPN and CDR2 SVGIG (reference sequence).

This chain joins TRBV6-4 and TRBJ2-7; maybe TRBD2 (5 bases). The germline gives CDR1 MRHNA, CDR2 SNTAGT. The CDR3 has 13 residues. The V gene lost 3 bases and the J gene lost 0 bases, with 6 bases spanning the gap. CDR3: CASSERDSYEQYV. The CDR3, as DNA: TGTGCCAGCAGTGAGAGGGACTCCTACGAGCAGTACGTC.

The chain employs TRBV11-2 and TRBJ1-2, with 7 bases aligning to TRBD1. The germline CDR1 and CDR2 sequences are SGHAT and FQNNGV. This CDR3 has 14 amino acids. The V gene end was trimmed by 1 base and the J gene end by 4 bases; junction bases not matched to a gene: 3. The CDR3 DNA sequence: TGTGCCAGCAGCTTAGTTCGGGACAGCTATGGCTACACCTTC. Encoded protein: CASSLVRDSYGYTF.

V gene TRBV5-1 combines with J gene TRBJ1-6, with 7 bases aligning to TRBD1. Trimming removed 4 bases from V and 7 bases from J; junction bases left unmatched: 11. CDR1 and CDR2 (germline): SGHRS, YFSETQ. The CDR3 consists of 16 residues. The CDR3 coding sequence is TGCGCCAGCAGCCTCAAGACAGGGTCGAAGAATTCACCCCTCCACTTT. This translates into CASSLKTGSKNSPLHF.

This clonotype was observed once. The CDR3 spells CASSLGPARVHEQYF. DNA of the CDR3: TGTGCCAGCAGCTTAGGACCGGCCAGGGTGCACGAGCAGTACTTC. The chain has TRBV7-8 and TRBJ2-7, with D perhaps matching TRBD1 (5 bases). The germline V and J ends were trimmed by 1 base and 5 bases, with 15 bases remaining between them. The CDR3 totals 15 residues. Per germline, CDR1 SGHVS and CDR2 FQNEAQ.

The chain combines TRBV6-5 with TRBJ1-2; TRBD1 is a possible D gene (5 bases). The germline V gene has CDR1 MNHEY and CDR2 SVGAGI. Trimming removed 5 bases from V and 7 bases from J, with 17 bases in between. The CDR3 sequence is 14 residues long. Here the CDR3 reads CASSPSSGTRGYTF. The DNA for the CDR3 is TGTGCCAGCAGTCCAAGCTCAGGGACCCGTGGCTACACCTTC.

The gene calls are TRBV9 and TRBJ1-5; D is ambiguous. CDR1 is SGDLS, CDR2 YYNGEE, per germline. Trimming cost V 0 bases and J 2 bases, with 9 bases left between them. This CDR3 contains 15 residues. CDR3 sequence (DNA): TGTGCCAGCAGCGTAGCCCCTGGACGCAATCAGCCCCAGCATTTT. As protein: CASSVAPGRNQPQHF.

The rearrangement joins TRBV7-9 to TRBJ1-2; D is unclear. CDR3 length equals 14 residues. Looked up from germline, CDR1 is SEHNR and CDR2 is FQNEAQ (reference sequence). V gave up 2 bases and J gave up 2 bases, with 9 bases separating them. The CDR3 loop is CASSLPTENYGYTF. The CDR3 coding sequence is TGTGCCAGCAGCTTACCCACAGAGAACTATGGCTACACCTTC.

The rearrangement links TRBV27 to TRBJ2-7; 7 bases align to TRBD2. Per germline, CDR1 MNHEY and CDR2 SMNVEV (reference sequence). V lost 9 bases to trimming and J lost 7 bases; unmatched junction nucleotides: 0. The CDR3 totals 9 residues. The CDR3 protein is CARGGEQYF. The CDR3 DNA reads as TGTGCCAGGGGGGGGGAGCAGTACTTC.

The CDR3 DNA sequence: TGCAGCGTGGTCGCCGGGGCGGGACAGCCCCAGCATTTT. This gives the protein CSVVAGAGQPQHF. The V gene is TRBV29-1, the J gene TRBJ1-5; tentative D call: TRBD1 (5 bases). The CDR3 loop spans 13 amino acids. The germline gives CDR1 SQVTM, CDR2 ANQGSEA. Trimming cost V 6 bases and J 7 bases, with 16 bases left between them.